A selection of T cell receptor beta chains follows, all from one sample in a study of T-cell reconstitution after alpha-beta-depleted transplantation in children. TCRdb analysed the PCR reads with MiXCR anew, one entry per CDR3 protein. The sample records approximately 510,000 distinct CDR3 sequences, about a sixth being singletons. The material sequenced was PBMCs from the stem cell graft donor, taken from the stem cell graft. These receptors all come from a human donor who donated a stem cell graft to a child with acute lymphoblastic leukemia. Both conserved end residues are part of each CDR3. The D gene is left open where the match is weak. Size tells how often a clone was seen (once, few, many) or the class of an expanded clone, and some rows leave it out.

v_call	clone_size	j_call	d_call	cdr3_aa	cdr3_nt
TRBV3-1	few	TRBJ2-1	-	CASSQDLGVSRSYNEQFF	TGTGCCAGCAGCCAAGATCTAGGGGTATCTCGCTCCTACAATGAGCAGTTCTTC
TRBV14	many	TRBJ2-1	-	CASSQEGSGEQFF	TGTGCCAGCAGCCAAGAAGGGAGTGGTGAGCAGTTCTTC
TRBV6-5	few	TRBJ1-6	-	CASSSTGWNSPLHF	TGTGCCAGCAGTTCGACAGGTTGGAATTCACCCCTCCACTTT
TRBV25-1	-	TRBJ2-5	-	CASSGTPQETQYF	TGTGCCAGCAGTGGGACTCCTCAAGAGACCCAGTACTTC
TRBV5-1	-	TRBJ2-5	-	CASSLTTGQETQYF	TGCGCCAGCAGCTTGACAACAGGGCAAGAGACCCAGTACTTC
TRBV20-1	few	TRBJ2-3	-	CSARQGSSDTQYF	TGCAGTGCTAGACAAGGGTCCTCAGATACGCAGTATTTT
TRBV28	-	TRBJ1-1	TRBD1	CASRRDSGNTEAFF	TGTGCCAGCAGGCGGGACAGCGGAAACACTGAAGCTTTCTTT
TRBV29-1	-	TRBJ1-2	TRBD1	CSVDADRVQYGYTF	TGCAGCGTTGATGCGGACAGGGTGCAATATGGCTACACCTTC
TRBV30	-	TRBJ2-7	TRBD1	CAWAQGTYEQYF	TGTGCCTGGGCACAGGGGACCTACGAGCAGTACTTC
TRBV13	-	TRBJ2-1	TRBD1	CASSYGQGGYNEQFF	TGTGCCAGCAGCTACGGACAGGGGGGCTACAATGAGCAGTTCTTC
TRBV24-1	-	TRBJ2-2	-	CATSHSTGELFF	TGTGCCACCAGTCACAGCACCGGGGAGCTGTTTTTT
TRBV5-1	few	TRBJ2-5	TRBD2	CASSFLAGVPETQYF	TGCGCCAGCAGCTTCCTAGCGGGAGTCCCAGAGACCCAGTACTTC
TRBV5-1	many	TRBJ1-1	TRBD1	CASSLWTGRNTEAFF	TGCGCCAGCAGCTTGTGGACAGGCCGAAACACTGAAGCTTTCTTT
TRBV25-1	-	TRBJ1-1	TRBD1	CATGTGANTEAFF	TGTGCCACCGGGACAGGGGCGAACACTGAAGCTTTCTTT
TRBV7-9	-	TRBJ2-7	TRBD1	CASSSGQGIYEQYF	TGTGCCAGCAGCTCAGGACAGGGGATTTACGAGCAGTACTTC
TRBV6-1	few	TRBJ1-5	-	CASSLAGRSQPQHF	TGTGCCAGCAGCCTAGCGGGACGGTCACAGCCCCAGCATTTT
TRBV9	few	TRBJ2-1	-	CASSPQVGQHIEQFF	TGTGCCAGCAGCCCCCAGGTCGGACAGCACATCGAGCAGTTCTTC
TRBV20-1	-	TRBJ1-1	-	CSARERGGTEAFF	TGCAGTGCTAGAGAAAGGGGAGGCACTGAAGCTTTCTTT
TRBV11-3	-	TRBJ2-1	TRBD2	CASSLGNSGSEQFF	TGTGCCAGCAGCTTAGGTAATAGCGGGAGTGAGCAGTTCTTC
TRBV19	few	TRBJ2-1	TRBD2	CASSIVAGQGFNEQFF	TGTGCCAGTAGTATAGTAGCGGGTCAAGGGTTCAATGAGCAGTTCTTC
TRBV6-1	-	TRBJ2-1	TRBD1	CASTEGQVSSYNEQFF	TGTGCCAGCACCGAAGGACAGGTCAGCTCCTACAATGAGCAGTTCTTC
TRBV7-9	-	TRBJ1-4	TRBD1	CASRKTGAEKLFF	TGTGCCAGCAGAAAGACAGGGGCTGAAAAACTGTTTTTT
TRBV11-3	-	TRBJ2-1	-	CASSLGGEHNEQFF	TGTGCCAGCAGCTTAGGGGGCGAGCACAATGAGCAGTTCTTC
TRBV5-1	few	TRBJ1-1	-	CASSQRVGEAFF	TGCGCCAGCAGCCAGAGGGTAGGAGAAGCTTTCTTT
TRBV10-3	-	TRBJ2-1	-	CAISWSGGNEQFF	TGTGCCATCAGTTGGAGCGGAGGGAATGAGCAGTTCTTC
TRBV6-1	few	TRBJ2-2	-	CASTRGYTGELFF	TGTGCCAGCACCCGGGGGTACACCGGGGAGCTGTTTTTT
TRBV11-2	few	TRBJ2-1	TRBD2	CASSTGTSGGGSSYNEQFF	TGTGCCAGCAGCACCGGGACTAGCGGGGGGGGAAGCTCCTACAATGAGCAGTTCTTC
TRBV18	-	TRBJ2-7	-	CASSPQGLSYEQYF	TGTGCCAGCTCACCACAGGGCTTATCCTACGAGCAGTACTTC
TRBV29-1	few	TRBJ1-1	-	CSVRASYTEAFF	TGCAGCGTTCGGGCCAGCTACACTGAAGCTTTCTTT
TRBV7-9	-	TRBJ2-1	TRBD1	CASSFIPGQGYNEQFF	TGTGCCAGCAGCTTTATACCGGGACAGGGCTACAATGAGCAGTTCTTC
TRBV10-3	-	TRBJ2-3	-	CAISDSSQGSDTQYF	TGTGCCATCAGTGACTCGAGTCAGGGATCAGATACGCAGTATTTT
TRBV15	-	TRBJ1-5	-	CATSRARVGNQPQHF	TGTGCCACCAGCAGAGCCAGGGTCGGCAATCAGCCCCAGCATTTT
TRBV21-1	-	TRBJ2-1	-	CASLGGGRDSYNEQFF	TGTGCCAGCCTCGGGGGGGGTCGGGACAGTTACAATGAGCAGTTCTTC
TRBV21-1	few	TRBJ1-3	-	CASSNISGNTIYF	TGTGCCAGCAGCAATATTAGCGGAAACACCATATATTTT
TRBV20-1	-	TRBJ1-5	-	CSAPDRSSNQPQHF	TGCAGTGCCCCCGACAGGAGCAGCAATCAGCCCCAGCATTTT